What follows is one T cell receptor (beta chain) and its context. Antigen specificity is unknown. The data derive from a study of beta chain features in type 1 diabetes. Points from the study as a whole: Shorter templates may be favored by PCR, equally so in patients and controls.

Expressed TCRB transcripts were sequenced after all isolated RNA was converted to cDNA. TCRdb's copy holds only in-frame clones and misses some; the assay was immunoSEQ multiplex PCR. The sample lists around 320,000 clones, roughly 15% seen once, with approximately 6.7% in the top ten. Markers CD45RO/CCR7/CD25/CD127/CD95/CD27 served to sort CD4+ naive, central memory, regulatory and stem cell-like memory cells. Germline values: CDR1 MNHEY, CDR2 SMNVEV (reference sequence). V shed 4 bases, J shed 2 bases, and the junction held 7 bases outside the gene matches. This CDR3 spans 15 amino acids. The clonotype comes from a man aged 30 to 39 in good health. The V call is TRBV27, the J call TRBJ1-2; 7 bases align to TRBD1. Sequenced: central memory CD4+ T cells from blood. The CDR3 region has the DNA TGTGCCAGCAGTTCGCGGGACAGAACAAACTATGGCTACACCTTC. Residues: CASSSRDRTNYGYTF.